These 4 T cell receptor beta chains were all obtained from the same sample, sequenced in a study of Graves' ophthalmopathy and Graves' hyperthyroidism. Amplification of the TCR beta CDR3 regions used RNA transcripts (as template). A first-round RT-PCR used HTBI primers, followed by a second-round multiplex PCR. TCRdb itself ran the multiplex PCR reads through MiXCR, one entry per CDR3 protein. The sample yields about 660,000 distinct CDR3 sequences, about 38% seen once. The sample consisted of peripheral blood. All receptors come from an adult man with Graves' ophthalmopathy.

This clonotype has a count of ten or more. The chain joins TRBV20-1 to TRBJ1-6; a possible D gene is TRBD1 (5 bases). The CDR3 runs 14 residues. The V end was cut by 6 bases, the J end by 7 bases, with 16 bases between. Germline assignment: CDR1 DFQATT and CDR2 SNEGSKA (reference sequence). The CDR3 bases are TGCAGTGCGGATGATACGGGGCACAATTCACCCCTCCACTTT. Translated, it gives CSADDTGHNSPLHF.

The CDR3 spells CATSSFGRTRGYTF. The DNA for the CDR3 is TGTGCCACCAGCAGTTTCGGGCGTACGCGGGGCTACACCTTC. V and J are TRBV15 and TRBJ1-2, with D hard to call. The CDR3 length is 14 residues. Germline CDR1 reads LNHNV; CDR2 reads YYDKDF (reference sequence). The germline V and J ends were trimmed by 3 bases and 8 bases, with 16 bases remaining between them.

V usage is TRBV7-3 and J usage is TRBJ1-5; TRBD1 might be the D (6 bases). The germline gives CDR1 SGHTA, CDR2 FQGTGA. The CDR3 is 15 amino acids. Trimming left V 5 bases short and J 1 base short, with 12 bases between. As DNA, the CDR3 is TGTGCCAGCAGCCCCGGGACACTGAGCAATCAGCCCCAGCATTTT. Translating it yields CASSPGTLSNQPQHF.

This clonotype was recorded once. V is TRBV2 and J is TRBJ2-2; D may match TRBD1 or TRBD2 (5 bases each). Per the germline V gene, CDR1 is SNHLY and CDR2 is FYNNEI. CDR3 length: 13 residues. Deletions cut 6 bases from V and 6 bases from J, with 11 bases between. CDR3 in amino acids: CASSNLGAGELFF. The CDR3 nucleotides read TGTGCCAGCAGCAATCTGGGGGCCGGGGAGCTGTTTTTT.